The 27 T cell receptor beta chains listed next were all sequenced from one sample in a study of shared clonotypes between healthy human individuals. Generated by immunoSEQ multiplex PCR, the TCRdb table keeps only in-frame clones and is missing some. The sample includes 550,000 to 850,000 clones, 55% to 75% of them seen just once. The sample was memory CD4+ T cells sorted from blood. Specified subset: CD45RA-negative fraction. The receptors were sampled from a woman in her twenties or thirties in good health.

The genes are TRBV7-6 and TRBJ2-7, with a possible D match to TRBD2 (5 bases). This CDR3 spans 13 amino acids. Trimming removed 5 bases at V and 2 bases at J, with 10 bases between. From germline, CDR1 is SGHVS and CDR2 FNYEAQ. CDR3 loop: CASSRGLAYEQYF. CDR3 coding DNA: TGTGCCAGCAGCCGTGGACTGGCCTACGAGCAGTACTTC. Full variable domain (missing parts from reference TRBV7-6 and TRBJ2-7): GAGVSQSPRYKVTKRGQDVALRCDPISGHVSLYWYRQALGQGPEFLTYFNYEAQQDKSGLPNDRFSAERPEGSISTLTIQRTEQRDSAMYRCASSRGLAYEQYFGPGTRLTVT.

CDR3 sequence reads: CASRIRQGPGNTIYF. The CDR3 nucleotides read TGTGCCAGTAGGATACGACAGGGCCCAGGAAACACCATATATTTT. V gene TRBV19 combines with J gene TRBJ1-3; 7 bases match TRBD1. Germline V gene data show CDR1 as LNHDA and CDR2 as SQIVND (reference sequence). The CDR3 length is 15 residues. Trimming took 6 bases from V and 4 from J; bases not matched to a gene: 9.

The rearrangement joins TRBV7-2 to TRBJ2-1; 10 bases agree with TRBD2. Unmatched junction bases numbered 8, after V lost 2 bases and J lost 7 bases. The CDR3 is 16 amino acids. Germline V CDR1 and CDR2: SGHTA, FQGNSA. The CDR3 coding sequence is TGTGCCAGCAGCTTAAGGAGCGGGAGGGCCGTAAATGAGCAGTTCTTC. Protein product: CASSLRSGRAVNEQFF. The whole variable domain, remainder taken from reference TRBV7-2 and TRBJ2-1, is GAGVSQSPSNKVTEKGKDVELRCDPISGHTALYWYRQSLGQGLEFLIYFQGNSAPDKSGLPSDRFSAERTGGSVSTLTIQRTQQEDSAVYLCASSLRSGRAVNEQFFGPGTRLTVL.

The V gene is TRBV6-5, the J gene TRBJ2-7, with TRBD2 matching over 11 bases. Trimming removed 0 bases from V and 0 bases from J; junction bases left unmatched: 1. In germline, CDR1 is MNHEY, CDR2 SVGAGI. The CDR3 contains 16 residues. The CDR3: CASSYSTSGVSYEQYF. The CDR3, as DNA: TGTGCCAGCAGTTACTCGACTAGCGGGGTCTCCTACGAGCAGTACTTC.

In regard to this clone: Sequence at one end of the junction differs from germline and may be a read error. This chain's CDR3 is CAWKDTTMKTEAFF. In DNA, the CDR3 is TGTGCCTGGAAGGACACCACAATGAAGACTGAAGCTTTCTTT. The rearrangement links TRBV30 to TRBJ1-1; possible D gene TRBD1, 5 bases. Germline values: CDR1 GTSNPN, CDR2 SVGIG (reference sequence). The CDR3 is made up of 14 amino acids.

The chain has TRBV19 and TRBJ2-7; D gene uncertain. There are 15 residues in the CDR3. Germline lookup yields CDR1 LNHDA and CDR2 SQIVND (reference sequence). Trimming took 0 bases from V and 7 from J, leaving 16 bases between them. The CDR3 here is CASSIDPGRNGEQYF. DNA for the CDR3: TGTGCCAGTAGTATAGATCCGGGCAGGAATGGAGAGCAGTACTTC.

The chain employs TRBV29-1 and TRBJ2-6; the D gene is possibly TRBD2 (6 bases). Germline V lookup: CDR1 SQVTM, CDR2 ANQGSEA. This CDR3 is built from 17 residues. V lost 4 bases to trimming and J lost 4 bases, with 20 bases between them. The CDR3 DNA follows: TGCAGCGTTGTGGTGGACTGGACTAACAGAGGGGCCAACGTCCTGACTTTC. It translates to CSVVVDWTNRGANVLTF. The complete variable domain, with remaining parts taken from reference TRBV29-1 and TRBJ2-6, reads SAVISQKPSRDICQRGTSLTIQCQVDSQVTMMFWYRQQPGQSLTLIATANQGSEATYESGFVIDKFPISRPNLTFSTLTVSNMSPEDSSIYLCSVVVDWTNRGANVLTFGAGSRLTVL.

The chain recombines TRBV30 with TRBJ1-4, with D possibly matching TRBD1 (5 bases). Trimming removed 2 bases from V and 4 bases from J, with 14 bases in between. The CDR3 has 15 amino acids. Germline V gene data show CDR1 as GTSNPN and CDR2 as SVGIG (reference sequence). CDR3 sequence reads: CAWSRTGDFNEKLFF. The CDR3 nucleotides are TGTGCCTGGAGTCGTACAGGAGACTTTAATGAAAAACTGTTTTTT. Full variable domain (remainder filled in from reference TRBV30 and TRBJ1-4): SQTIHQWPATLVQPVGSPLSLECTVEGTSNPNLYWYRQAAGRGLQLLFYSVGIGQISSEVPQNLSASRPQDRQFILSSKKLLLSDSGFYLCAWSRTGDFNEKLFFGSGTQLSVL.

This clone was detected a few times. This chain links TRBV5-1 with TRBJ2-1; unclear D gene. Trimming cost V 1 base and J 4 bases, with 9 bases left between them. Germline CDR1 reads SGHRS; CDR2 reads YFSETQ. The CDR3 extends over 14 amino acids. The chain's CDR3 is CASSLLAVYNEQFF. CDR3 DNA sequence: TGCGCCAGCAGCTTGTTGGCGGTTTACAATGAGCAGTTCTTC.

This clone was seen once. This rearrangement joins TRBV7-9 to TRBJ2-5, with unresolved D. Germline CDR1 reads SEHNR; CDR2 reads FQNEAQ (reference sequence). This CDR3 is built from 14 residues. V lost 5 bases and J lost 2, with 12 bases in between. DNA for the CDR3: TGTGCCAGCAGCCCAAGTAGTGGGCAAGAGACCCAGTACTTC. Translated, it gives CASSPSSGQETQYF.

This sequence joins TRBV19 and TRBJ2-4; a weak D match, TRBD2 (6 bases). The CDR3 extends over 14 amino acids. With 7 bases removed from V and 15 bases from J, the gap between germline ends came to 25 bases. The V gene's germline CDR1 is LNHDA and CDR2 SQIVND (reference sequence). Here the CDR3 reads CASTPGTSFLHWYF. Here the CDR3 DNA reads TGTGCCAGTACCCCTGGGACTTCCTTCCTCCATTGGTACTTC.

In nucleotides, the CDR3 is TGTGCCAGCAGCTTCCCTGGGGGAGGGACAGCCCTTTTCTTC. Translation: CASSFPGGGTALFF. V usage is TRBV11-2 and J usage is TRBJ2-1; perhaps D is TRBD1 or TRBD2 (7 bases each). Trimming stripped 3 bases from V and 16 bases from J, with 22 bases between. CDR1 and CDR2 (germline): SGHAT, FQNNGV. The CDR3 covers 14 residues.

The V gene is TRBV28, the J gene TRBJ1-5, with a weak D call TRBD1 (5 bases). The CDR3 has 15 residues. CDR1 is MDHEN, CDR2 SYDVKM, per germline. V lost 8 bases to trimming and J lost 8 bases, with 22 bases between them. CDR3 loop: CASAKMGQPTEPQHF. The DNA of the CDR3 is TGTGCCAGCGCTAAAATGGGGCAGCCCACCGAGCCCCAGCATTTT.

The sample holds a few counts of this clone. The chain combines TRBV5-4 with TRBJ1-3; D unresolved. Germline values: CDR1 SGHNT, CDR2 YYREEE (reference sequence). V was cut by 1 base and J by 0 bases, with 8 bases left in between. The CDR3 covers 15 residues. The CDR3 is CASSLYASSGNTIYF. The CDR3, as DNA: TGTGCCAGCAGCTTGTACGCGAGCTCTGGAAACACCATATATTTT.

This chain links TRBV4-2 with TRBJ1-2, with a weak D call TRBD1 (6 bases). CDR3 size: 15 residues. Germline V lookup: CDR1 LGHNA, CDR2 YNFKEQ. V was shortened by 0 bases and J by 7 bases, with 15 bases between the two germline ends. In nucleotides, the CDR3 is TGTGCCAGCAGCCAAGATCGTTCAGGGGAGAGTGGCTACACCTTC. Translated, it gives CASSQDRSGESGYTF.

This rearrangement joins TRBV5-1 to TRBJ1-2, with 10 nucleotides matching TRBD1. CDR1 is SGHRS and CDR2 is YFSETQ in the germline V gene. V lost 0 bases, J lost 5 bases, and 1 base stayed unmatched. The CDR3 has 14 residues. CDR3 nucleotide sequence: TGCGCCAGCAGCTTGGGGGACAGGGGATATGGCTACACCTTC. Translated: CASSLGDRGYGYTF.

J is TRBJ2-7 and V is TRBV6-1; possibly TRBD1 or TRBD2 for D (5 bases each). The CDR3 has 15 amino acids. V gave up 1 base and J gave up 4 bases, with 14 bases separating them. Germline CDR1 and CDR2: MNHNS and SASEGT. CDR3 sequence reads: CASSEGPGASYEQYF. The CDR3 DNA reads TGTGCCAGCAGTGAAGGGCCCGGGGCGTCTTACGAGCAGTACTTC.

The chain has TRBV7-2 and TRBJ1-2; 8 bases map to TRBD1. The V gene end was trimmed by 5 bases and the J gene end by 7 bases; junction bases not matched to a gene: 6. Germline V lookup: CDR1 SGHTA, CDR2 FQGNSA. This CDR3 region has 13 residues. The CDR3, as DNA: TGTGCCAGCAGCCCTCAGGGGGCAAGTGGCTACACCTTC. Its translation: CASSPQGASGYTF.

The V call is TRBV5-5, the J call TRBJ1-2; D is unresolved. The CDR3 loop spans 13 amino acids. CDR1 and CDR2 (germline): SGHKS, YYEKEE (reference sequence). V was clipped by 2 bases and J by 0 bases, with 5 bases between them. In nucleotides, the CDR3 is TGTGCCAGCAGCTTTCCGGCTAACTATGGCTACACCTTC. Encoded protein: CASSFPANYGYTF.

The rearrangement links TRBV6-5 to TRBJ1-3; D call uncertain. V dropped 6 bases and J dropped 0 bases, with 12 bases sitting between them. This CDR3 contains 15 residues. CDR1 MNHEY and CDR2 SVGAGI come from the germline V gene. The CDR3 region has the DNA TGTGCCAGCAGGGGAGGGTGGGGCTCTGGAAACACCATATATTTT. Translation: CASRGGWGSGNTIYF.

This chain connects TRBV7-2 to TRBJ1-4; tentatively, D is TRBD1 (6 bases). Germline lookup yields CDR1 SGHTA and CDR2 FQGNSA. The CDR3 loop spans 13 amino acids. V lost 8 bases to trimming and J lost 5 bases, with 12 bases between them. CDR3 region: CASQGQLNEKLFF. CDR3 nucleotides: TGTGCCAGCCAGGGGCAGCTGAATGAAAAACTGTTTTTT.

This clone was found once. The chain couples TRBV27 to TRBJ2-4, with D perhaps matching TRBD2 (7 bases). The V and J ends lost 2 bases and 7 bases respectively, with 12 bases between them. CDR3 length equals 14 residues. Germline CDR1 is MNHEY and CDR2 is SMNVEV (reference sequence). CDR3 in DNA: TGTGCCAGCAGTTTACGCGGGGGCCAGAACATTCAGTACTTC. Translating it yields CASSLRGGQNIQYF.

The CDR3 is CASSPQGTSSYEQYF. The CDR3 bases are TGTGCCAGCAGTCCTCAGGGGACTAGCTCCTACGAGCAGTACTTC. The genes are TRBV27 and TRBJ2-5, with 8 bases identical to TRBD2. The J call may be wrong; the DNA end is better matched by TRBJ2-7. CDR3 size: 15 residues. Germline V gene sequence: CDR1 MNHEY, CDR2 SMNVEV (reference sequence).

J is TRBJ2-1 and V is TRBV6-1, with 9 bases lining up with TRBD2. This CDR3 spans 16 amino acids. With 3 bases clipped from V and 9 bases from J, the junction kept 12 bases outside the gene matches. Germline CDR1 MNHNS, CDR2 SASEGT. The CDR3 is CASSDELAGWPTEQFF. The CDR3, as DNA: TGTGCCAGCAGTGACGAACTAGCGGGTTGGCCCACTGAGCAGTTCTTC.

The chain has TRBV7-2 and TRBJ2-1; no clear D. V lost 5 bases to trimming and J lost 6 bases, with 14 bases between them. Germline V gives CDR1 SGHTA, CDR2 FQGNSA. CDR3 length: 14 residues. The CDR3 coding sequence is TGTGCCAGCAGCGCCCAAGGACCGCGCAATGAGCAGTTCTTC. It is translated as CASSAQGPRNEQFF. Variable domain in full (rest from reference TRBV7-2 and TRBJ2-1): GAGVSQSPSNKVTEKGKDVELRCDPISGHTALYWYRQSLGQGLEFLIYFQGNSAPDKSGLPSDRFSAERTGGSVSTLTIQRTQQEDSAVYLCASSAQGPRNEQFFGPGTRLTVL.

The chain has TRBV10-3 and TRBJ1-5; 7 bases are shared with TRBD1. The CDR3 is 18 residues long. Germline V lookup: CDR1 ENHRY, CDR2 SYGVKD. V was clipped by 3 bases and J by 2 bases; unmatched bases: 13. This CDR3 reads CAISEPTGLESGNQPQHF. The CDR3 region has the DNA TGTGCCATCAGTGAACCGACAGGGTTGGAATCGGGCAATCAGCCCCAGCATTTT.

V gene TRBV28 combines with J gene TRBJ2-7, with a possible D match to TRBD1 (6 bases). CDR1 and CDR2 from the germline V gene are MDHEN and SYDVKM. The CDR3 is made up of 15 amino acids. Trimming took 2 bases from V and 1 from J, leaving 12 bases between them. The CDR3 DNA reads TGTGCCAGCAGTTTAGGCAGGGGAGCGTCCTACGAGCAGTACTTC. Its translation: CASSLGRGASYEQYF.